The rows below give T cell receptor beta chains drawn from one sample of a study of CD8+ T cells in alopecia areata. Profiled with immunoSEQ multiplex PCR; TCRdb holds only in-frame clones, not every one. The data contain about 110,000 clones, about 60% of them singletons. Input material: NKG2D-low CD8+ T cells sorted from blood. The receptors shown here come from a human donor with alopecia areata. CDR3s include the opening cysteine and the closing phenylalanine or tryptophan. The order of the fields is D gene, V gene, J gene, clone size, CDR3 DNA, CDR3 protein. A D gene is named only where the DNA matches it firmly. The size entry is marked missing in some rows and otherwise reads once, few, many or a size class.

d_gene: .
v_gene: TRBV14
j_gene: TRBJ1-3
abundance: few
CDR3nt: TGTGCCAGCAGCCCCCGGGAGGGGTCTGGAAACACCATATATTTT
CDR3aa: CASSPREGSGNTIYF

d_gene: TRBD1
v_gene: TRBV27
j_gene: TRBJ1-2
abundance: .
CDR3nt: TGTGCCAGCAGTTTAGGACAGGACTATGGCTACACCTTC
CDR3aa: CASSLGQDYGYTF

d_gene: TRBD1
v_gene: TRBV28
j_gene: TRBJ2-7
abundance: .
CDR3nt: TGTGCCAGCAGTTTAGGGACAGGGTATTACGAGCAGTACTTC
CDR3aa: CASSLGTGYYEQYF

d_gene: .
v_gene: TRBV7-9
j_gene: TRBJ2-1
abundance: .
CDR3nt: TGTGCCAGCAGCTTAGGTGGAGCTAAGCAGTTCTTC
CDR3aa: CASSLGGAKQFF

d_gene: .
v_gene: TRBV4-2
j_gene: TRBJ1-1
abundance: .
CDR3nt: TGTGCCAGCAGCCAGTCCGGCGGGGCGCGAGACACTGAAGCTTTCTTT
CDR3aa: CASSQSGGARDTEAFF

d_gene: TRBD2
v_gene: TRBV7-7
j_gene: TRBJ2-5
abundance: few
CDR3nt: TGTGCTAGCAGCCCCGGACTAGCGGAGACCCAGTACTTC
CDR3aa: CASSPGLAETQYF

d_gene: .
v_gene: TRBV27
j_gene: TRBJ2-5
abundance: .
CDR3nt: TGTGCCAGCAGCCCACCCGGGCAGATAGAGACCCAGTACTTC
CDR3aa: CASSPPGQIETQYF

d_gene: .
v_gene: TRBV5-1
j_gene: TRBJ1-3
abundance: .
CDR3nt: TGCGCCAGCAGCTTGGCCGAGGGAAACACCATATATTTT
CDR3aa: CASSLAEGNTIYF

d_gene: .
v_gene: TRBV7-3
j_gene: TRBJ2-3
abundance: once
CDR3nt: TGTGCCAGCAGCCGGAAGGTGTTCACAGATACGCAGTATTTT
CDR3aa: CASSRKVFTDTQYF

d_gene: TRBD2
v_gene: TRBV14
j_gene: TRBJ2-5
abundance: few
CDR3nt: TGTGCCAGCAGAAGCGGGACTAGTCTGGAGACCCAGTACTTC
CDR3aa: CASRSGTSLETQYF

d_gene: TRBD2
v_gene: TRBV4-1
j_gene: TRBJ2-7
abundance: .
CDR3nt: TGCGCCAGCAGCCAAATAGCGGGCGCCCCATTCTCCTACGAGCAGTACTTC
CDR3aa: CASSQIAGAPFSYEQYF

d_gene: .
v_gene: TRBV5-1
j_gene: TRBJ2-1
abundance: .
CDR3nt: TGCGCCAGCAGCTCGGGTTTCTCCTACAATGAGCAGTTCTTC
CDR3aa: CASSSGFSYNEQFF

d_gene: TRBD2
v_gene: TRBV7-9
j_gene: TRBJ2-7
abundance: .
CDR3nt: TGTGCCAGCAGCGCTAGCGGGGACACCTCCTACGAGCAGTACTTC
CDR3aa: CASSASGDTSYEQYF

d_gene: .
v_gene: TRBV28
j_gene: TRBJ2-7
abundance: .
CDR3nt: TGTGCCAGCAGCCTAAGACTAGTATACGAGCAGTACTTC
CDR3aa: CASSLRLVYEQYF

d_gene: TRBD2
v_gene: TRBV6-4
j_gene: TRBJ2-1
abundance: few
CDR3nt: TGTGCCAGCAGCCTTAGCGGGAGAAGATACAATGAGCAGTTCTTC
CDR3aa: CASSLSGRRYNEQFF

d_gene: TRBD1
v_gene: TRBV6-1
j_gene: TRBJ2-1
abundance: .
CDR3nt: TGTGCCAGCAGCGAGGACAGGGTGGACGATGAGCAGTTCTTC
CDR3aa: CASSEDRVDDEQFF

d_gene: .
v_gene: TRBV4-1
j_gene: TRBJ2-7
abundance: .
CDR3nt: TGCGCCAGCAGCCAAGTTGCCAGCAACTACGAGCAGTACTTC
CDR3aa: CASSQVASNYEQYF

d_gene: TRBD2
v_gene: TRBV29-1
j_gene: TRBJ2-1
abundance: .
CDR3nt: TGCAGCGTTGAAGGTCGGGAGGGATCCTACAATGAGCAGTTCTTC
CDR3aa: CSVEGREGSYNEQFF

d_gene: .
v_gene: TRBV28
j_gene: TRBJ2-7
abundance: .
CDR3nt: TGTGCCAGCAGTCACCGGGACCAGCCTCTGTTC
CDR3aa: CASSHRDQPLF

d_gene: .
v_gene: TRBV30
j_gene: TRBJ2-1
abundance: .
CDR3nt: TGTGCCTGGACCCTAGCTGGTGAGCAGTTCTTC
CDR3aa: CAWTLAGEQFF

d_gene: TRBD1
v_gene: TRBV9
j_gene: TRBJ1-1
abundance: .
CDR3nt: TGTGCCAGCAGCTATTGGGACAGAAACACTGAAGCTTTCTTT
CDR3aa: CASSYWDRNTEAFF

d_gene: .
v_gene: TRBV4-1
j_gene: TRBJ1-5
abundance: .
CDR3nt: TGCGCCAGCAGCCCGCTAGATTTACAGGGCAATCAGCCCCAGCATTTT
CDR3aa: CASSPLDLQGNQPQHF

d_gene: TRBD1
v_gene: TRBV5-6
j_gene: TRBJ2-5
abundance: few
CDR3nt: TGTGCCAGCAGCTCCGGGACAGGGGGAACCCAAGAGACCCAGTACTTC
CDR3aa: CASSSGTGGTQETQYF

d_gene: .
v_gene: TRBV9
j_gene: TRBJ2-1
abundance: .
CDR3nt: TGTGCCAGCAGCGCGACTAGCTCCTACAATGAGCAGTTCTTC
CDR3aa: CASSATSSYNEQFF

d_gene: TRBD2
v_gene: TRBV28
j_gene: TRBJ2-7
abundance: .
CDR3nt: TGTGCCAGCAGCCCGGGACTAGCGGCCTCCTACGAGCAGTACTTC
CDR3aa: CASSPGLAASYEQYF

d_gene: .
v_gene: TRBV30
j_gene: TRBJ1-1
abundance: .
CDR3nt: TGTGCCTGGAGTGACCCGCCAGGGAGGAACACTGAAGCTTTCTTT
CDR3aa: CAWSDPPGRNTEAFF

d_gene: .
v_gene: TRBV6-5
j_gene: TRBJ2-4
abundance: .
CDR3nt: TGTGCCAGCAGTTCGGGAGTCGCCAAAAACATTCAGTACTTC
CDR3aa: CASSSGVAKNIQYF

d_gene: .
v_gene: TRBV13
j_gene: TRBJ1-2
abundance: .
CDR3nt: TGTGCCAGCAGCTTCAGGACTGACAGCTATGGCTACACCTTC
CDR3aa: CASSFRTDSYGYTF

d_gene: TRBD1
v_gene: TRBV27
j_gene: TRBJ1-1
abundance: .
CDR3nt: TGTGCCAGCAGTTCCCGGGACAGGGGGCGAGGGAACACTGAAGCTTTCTTT
CDR3aa: CASSSRDRGRGNTEAFF

d_gene: .
v_gene: TRBV10-3
j_gene: TRBJ1-1
abundance: once
CDR3nt: TGTGCCATCAGTGAGTCCCCCACGGGAGAAACTGAAGCTTTCTTT
CDR3aa: CAISESPTGETEAFF

d_gene: TRBD2
v_gene: TRBV5-4
j_gene: TRBJ2-7
abundance: .
CDR3nt: TGTGCCAGCAGCTTGGTTGGACTAGCGGGAAACGAGCAGTACTTC
CDR3aa: CASSLVGLAGNEQYF

d_gene: TRBD2
v_gene: TRBV7-6
j_gene: TRBJ2-1
abundance: .
CDR3nt: TGTGCCAGCAGCCCGGGACTAGCGGGAGCCAATGAGCAGTTCTTC
CDR3aa: CASSPGLAGANEQFF

d_gene: .
v_gene: TRBV7-9
j_gene: TRBJ2-7
abundance: once
CDR3nt: TGTGCCAGCAGCCTCCTACGGCGGGGAACATTCTACGAGCAGTACTTC
CDR3aa: CASSLLRRGTFYEQYF

d_gene: TRBD2
v_gene: TRBV5-1
j_gene: TRBJ2-1
abundance: .
CDR3nt: TGCGCCAGCAGCCGCAGCGGGAGGGAATGGGGCAATGAGCAGTTCTTC
CDR3aa: CASSRSGREWGNEQFF

d_gene: .
v_gene: TRBV2
j_gene: TRBJ1-4
abundance: .
CDR3nt: TGTGCCAGCAGTGGGGTCTCCGCAACTAATGAAAAACTGTTTTTT
CDR3aa: CASSGVSATNEKLFF

d_gene: TRBD2
v_gene: TRBV9
j_gene: TRBJ2-1
abundance: .
CDR3nt: TGTGCCAGCAGCGTAGCCGCGGGAGCAGGCAATGAGCAGTTCTTC
CDR3aa: CASSVAAGAGNEQFF

d_gene: .
v_gene: TRBV6-6
j_gene: TRBJ1-1
abundance: .
CDR3nt: TGTGCCAGCTCCGAAGCTTTCTTT
CDR3aa: CASSEAFF

d_gene: .
v_gene: TRBV14
j_gene: TRBJ2-1
abundance: few
CDR3nt: TGTGCCAGCAGCCAAGCCTCTGGACCCAATGAGCAGTTCTTC
CDR3aa: CASSQASGPNEQFF

d_gene: .
v_gene: TRBV11-3
j_gene: TRBJ2-4
abundance: once
CDR3nt: TGTGCCAGCAGCTACGCCAAAAACATTCAGTACTTC
CDR3aa: CASSYAKNIQYF

d_gene: TRBD1
v_gene: TRBV6-5
j_gene: TRBJ2-7
abundance: .
CDR3nt: TGTGCCAGCAGTTACCCAGGACAGGGCACGAACGAGCAGTACTTC
CDR3aa: CASSYPGQGTNEQYF

d_gene: .
v_gene: TRBV9
j_gene: TRBJ2-1
abundance: .
CDR3nt: TGTGCCAGCAGCAATTCAATCAGGGGCTTAGCCGGACCAGCCAATGAGCAGTTCTTC
CDR3aa: CASSNSIRGLAGPANEQFF

d_gene: .
v_gene: TRBV7-3
j_gene: TRBJ1-1
abundance: medium-sized
CDR3nt: TGTGCCAGCAGCTTAACGTCGGGGGGGTATACTGAAGCTTTCTTT
CDR3aa: CASSLTSGGYTEAFF